This passage covers 2 T cell receptor beta chains from one sample sequenced in a study of blood T cells in healthy people across ages (dated by TCRdb to 2015 to 2017). Library preparation used 5' RACE. TCRdb lists the instrument as Illumina HiSeq 2500. A second PCR of roughly 7 to 11 cycles was performed with a sample-barcoded 5' primer and a J-beta primer mix. Using fastp trimming at Q25 and MiXCR clonotype assembly, TCRdb reanalyzed the public sequencing data and kept in-frame beta chains. Identical CDR3 proteins give one entry, which carries the most common genes and DNA. For this sample there are 800,000 to 1,000,000 distinct CDR3 sequences; 45% to 50% appear just once. Of the sample, around 15% is held by the ten largest clones. The sample was blood. The receptors were gathered from a man in his thirties or forties in good health.

This clonotype came up once. Relative to the germline gene, one junction end is altered; a read error may explain this. This chain uses TRBV10-3 with TRBJ2-3; the D is unclear. The CDR3 totals 16 residues. Germline V gene data show CDR1 as ENHRY and CDR2 as SYGVKD. The CDR3 protein is CVISEKAPRSTDTQYF. DNA of the CDR3: TGTGTCATCAGTGAGAAGGCTCCCCGAAGCACAGATACGCAGTATTTT.

The rearrangement joins TRBV10-3 to TRBJ2-7; no firm D call. Germline CDR1 ENHRY, CDR2 SYGVKD. The V end was cut by 10 bases, the J end by 2 bases, with 15 bases between. The CDR3 totals 13 residues. The CDR3 DNA is TGTGCCACCAACGGACCGCCAACCTACGAGCAGTACTTC. Translation gives CATNGPPTYEQYF.